This T cell receptor (beta chain) was sequenced for a study of CD8 T cells in Susac syndrome. Random-hexamer reverse transcription was applied to roughly 0.5 to 1 ug RNA. Across 54 Vbeta and 13 Jbeta, TCR beta CDR3 was amplified with immunoSEQ multiplex PCR. Each CDR3 protein is one row after TCRdb ran MiXCR on the immunoSEQ multiplex PCR reads. Among 150,000 to 190,000 distinct CDR3 sequences listed, just under 97% were seen once. TCR beta from blood CD8+ and CD4+ T cells was sequenced. Germline lookup yields CDR1 MGHDK and CDR2 SYGVNS. There are 14 residues in the CDR3. V lost 5 bases and J 10 bases, leaving 18 bases between the germline ends.

The sample was CD8+ T cells from PBMCs. This sequence originates from a human donor with multiple sclerosis. The chain carries TRBV25-1 and TRBJ1-5; D uncertain. The CDR3 loop reads CASSPLEASYPQHF. Written as DNA, the CDR3 is TGTGCCAGCAGTCCCTTGGAGGCTTCATACCCCCAGCATTTT.